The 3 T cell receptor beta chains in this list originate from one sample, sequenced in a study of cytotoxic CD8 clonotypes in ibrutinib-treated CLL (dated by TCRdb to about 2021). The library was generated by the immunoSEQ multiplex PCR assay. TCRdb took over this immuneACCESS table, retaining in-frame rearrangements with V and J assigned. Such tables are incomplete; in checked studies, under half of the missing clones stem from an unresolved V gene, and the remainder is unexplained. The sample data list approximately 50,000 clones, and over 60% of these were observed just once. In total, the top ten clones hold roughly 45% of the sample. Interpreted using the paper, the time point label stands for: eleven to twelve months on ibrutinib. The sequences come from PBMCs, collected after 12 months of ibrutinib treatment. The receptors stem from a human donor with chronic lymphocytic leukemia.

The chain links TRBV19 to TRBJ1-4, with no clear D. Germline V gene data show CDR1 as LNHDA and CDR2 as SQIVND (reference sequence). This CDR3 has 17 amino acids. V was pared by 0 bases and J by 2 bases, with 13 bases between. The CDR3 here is CASSIDPFGPTNEKLFF. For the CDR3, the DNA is TGTGCCAGTAGTATAGATCCCTTTGGACCCACTAATGAAAAACTGTTTTTT.

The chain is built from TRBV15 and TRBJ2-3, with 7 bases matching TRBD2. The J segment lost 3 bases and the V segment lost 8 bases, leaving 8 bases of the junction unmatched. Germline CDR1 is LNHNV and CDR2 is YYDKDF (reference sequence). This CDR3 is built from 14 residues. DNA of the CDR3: TGTGCCACCGCGAGGGGAGGGACGACAGATACGCAGTATTTT. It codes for CATARGGTTDTQYF.

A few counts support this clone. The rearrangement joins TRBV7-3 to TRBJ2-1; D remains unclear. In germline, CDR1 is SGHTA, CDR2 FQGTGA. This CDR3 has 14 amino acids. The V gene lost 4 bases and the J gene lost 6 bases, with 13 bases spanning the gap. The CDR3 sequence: CASSYAAMGNEQFF. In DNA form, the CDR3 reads TGTGCCAGCAGCTACGCCGCTATGGGCAATGAGCAGTTCTTC.